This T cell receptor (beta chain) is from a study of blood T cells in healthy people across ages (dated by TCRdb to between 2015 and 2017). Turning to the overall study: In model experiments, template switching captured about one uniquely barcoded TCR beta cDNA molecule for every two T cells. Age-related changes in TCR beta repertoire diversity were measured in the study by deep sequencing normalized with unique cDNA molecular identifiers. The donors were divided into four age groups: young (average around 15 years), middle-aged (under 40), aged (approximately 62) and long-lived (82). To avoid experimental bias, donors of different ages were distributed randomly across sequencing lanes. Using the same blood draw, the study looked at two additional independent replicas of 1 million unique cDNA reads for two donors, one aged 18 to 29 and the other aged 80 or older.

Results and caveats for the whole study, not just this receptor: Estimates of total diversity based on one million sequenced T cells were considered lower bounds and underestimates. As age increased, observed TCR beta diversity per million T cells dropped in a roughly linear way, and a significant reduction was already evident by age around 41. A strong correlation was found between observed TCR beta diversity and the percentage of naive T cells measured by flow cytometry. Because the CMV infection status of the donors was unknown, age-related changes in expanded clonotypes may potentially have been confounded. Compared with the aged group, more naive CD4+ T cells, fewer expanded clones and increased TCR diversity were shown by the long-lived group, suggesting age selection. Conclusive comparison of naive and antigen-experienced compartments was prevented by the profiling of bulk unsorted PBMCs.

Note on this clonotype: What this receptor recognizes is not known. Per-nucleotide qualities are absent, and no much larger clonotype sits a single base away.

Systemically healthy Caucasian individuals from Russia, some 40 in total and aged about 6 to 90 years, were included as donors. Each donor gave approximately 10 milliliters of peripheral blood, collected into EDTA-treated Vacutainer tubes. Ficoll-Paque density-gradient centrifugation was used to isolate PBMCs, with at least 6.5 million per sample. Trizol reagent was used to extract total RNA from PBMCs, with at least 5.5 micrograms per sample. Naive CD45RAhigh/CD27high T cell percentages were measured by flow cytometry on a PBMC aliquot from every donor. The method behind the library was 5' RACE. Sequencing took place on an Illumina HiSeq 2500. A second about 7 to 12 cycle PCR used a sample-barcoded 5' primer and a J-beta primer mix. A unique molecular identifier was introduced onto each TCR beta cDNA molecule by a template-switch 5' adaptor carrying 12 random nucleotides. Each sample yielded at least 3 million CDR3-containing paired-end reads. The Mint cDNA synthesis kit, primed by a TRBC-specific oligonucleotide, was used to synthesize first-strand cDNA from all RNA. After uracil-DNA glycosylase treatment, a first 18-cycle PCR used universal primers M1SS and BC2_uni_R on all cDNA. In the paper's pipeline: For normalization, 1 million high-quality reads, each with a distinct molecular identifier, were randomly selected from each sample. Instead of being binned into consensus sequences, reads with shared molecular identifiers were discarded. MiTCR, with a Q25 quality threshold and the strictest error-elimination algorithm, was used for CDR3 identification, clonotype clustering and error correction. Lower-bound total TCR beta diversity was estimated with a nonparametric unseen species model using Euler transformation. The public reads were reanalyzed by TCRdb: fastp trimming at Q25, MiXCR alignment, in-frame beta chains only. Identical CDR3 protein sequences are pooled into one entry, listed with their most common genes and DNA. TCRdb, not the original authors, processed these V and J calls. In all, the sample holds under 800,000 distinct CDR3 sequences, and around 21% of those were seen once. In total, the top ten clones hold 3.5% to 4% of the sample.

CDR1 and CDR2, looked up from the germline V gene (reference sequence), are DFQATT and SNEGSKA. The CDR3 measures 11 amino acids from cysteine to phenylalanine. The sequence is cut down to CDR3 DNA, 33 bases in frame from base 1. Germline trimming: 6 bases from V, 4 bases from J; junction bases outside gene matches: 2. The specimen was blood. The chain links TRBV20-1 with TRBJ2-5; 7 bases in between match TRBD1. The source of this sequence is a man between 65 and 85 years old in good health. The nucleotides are TGCAGTGCCTACAGGGGAGAGACCCAGTACTTC. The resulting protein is CSAYRGETQYF.